This entry concerns a single T cell receptor beta chain. No antigen is known for it. Here immunoSEQ multiplex PCR was the method, and the copy in TCRdb shows in-frame clones only, minus some. The top ten hold 2.5% of the sample, which has fewer than 500,000 clones, roughly 89% seen once. The treatment denotes: around 19 received Ad26.COV2.S at low or high dose, single or two shots; roughly five received placebo; per-sample allocation not given. Sampling was done on day 63 after the first vaccine or placebo injection. CDR1 LNHDA and CDR2 SQIVND come from the germline V gene (reference sequence). With 5 bases clipped from V and 7 bases from J, the junction kept 5 bases outside the gene matches. This CDR3 has 13 residues. These data are taken from a study of Ad26.COV2.S vaccination and SARS-CoV-2 variants. As for the study in general: Recipients of Ad26.COV2.S got it intramuscularly, once or twice 56 days apart. General study findings and limits: Vaccinated individuals (as opposed to placebo recipients) had higher spike-specific TCR breadth. Substantial breadth was reported for post-vaccination spike-specific CD8+ and CD4+ T cells.

V is TRBV19 and J is TRBJ1-5; 7 nucleotides agree with TRBD1. This TCR derives from a person aged 18-60 years who received the Ad26.COV2.S COVID-19 vaccine or a placebo. Material: peripheral blood, obtained in a trial of Ad26.COV2.S vaccine versus placebo. CDR3 amino acids: CASSSTGRQPQHF. The DNA for the CDR3 is TGTGCCAGTAGTTCGACAGGGAGGCAGCCCCAGCATTTT.